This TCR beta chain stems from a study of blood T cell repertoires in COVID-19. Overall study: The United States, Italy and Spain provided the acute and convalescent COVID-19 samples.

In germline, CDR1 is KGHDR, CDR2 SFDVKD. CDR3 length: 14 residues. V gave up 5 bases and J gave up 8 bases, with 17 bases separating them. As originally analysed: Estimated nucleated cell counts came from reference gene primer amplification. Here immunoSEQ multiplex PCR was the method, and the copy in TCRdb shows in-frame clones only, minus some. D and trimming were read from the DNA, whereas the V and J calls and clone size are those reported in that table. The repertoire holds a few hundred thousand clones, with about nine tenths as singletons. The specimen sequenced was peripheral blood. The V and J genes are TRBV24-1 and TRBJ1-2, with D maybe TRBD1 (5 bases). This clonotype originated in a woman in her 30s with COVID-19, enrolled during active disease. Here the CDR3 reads CATSGPGDLEGYTF. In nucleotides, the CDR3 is TGTGCCACCAGTGGCCCGGGGGACTTGGAGGGCTACACCTTC.